This TCR beta chain emerged from a study of T cell responses to AZD1222 COVID-19 vaccine. Study-wide results and caveats: Per reports, nearly half of all spike-specific TCRs target regions that are unmutated in variants. Only a handful of people who got AZD1222 tested seropositive at baseline. Most donors were white British and more were female, and clonal diversity was possibly underestimated.

Assay: immunoSEQ multiplex PCR; the TCRdb copy retains only in-frame clones and omits some. The table shows about 120,000 clones, with about 92% occurring only once. Notes on this clone: Its antigen is undetermined.

Between the trimmed V and J ends, which lost 0 bases and 6 bases, there was a span of 6 bases. The CDR3 has 13 amino acids. Germline lookup yields CDR1 SGHNT and CDR2 YENEEA. The rearrangement joins TRBV11-3 to TRBJ2-1; D remains ambiguous. The origin of this receptor is an adult who received the AZD1222 COVID-19 vaccine. The sample here was peripheral blood, taken 28 days after the second AZD1222 dose. The DNA for the CDR3 is TGTGCCAGCAGCTTAGACTTAGCCAATGAGCAGTTCTTC. It codes for CASSLDLANEQFF.